This is a list of T cell receptor beta chains from one sample in a study of blood T cells in healthy people across ages. TCRdb passed the 5' RACE reads through MiXCR, listing each CDR3 protein once. The sample includes around 940,000 distinct CDR3 sequences, just over 50% seen only once; the top ten take about 22%. Material: blood. The receptors derive from a woman aged 60-75 years in good health. The CDR3 runs from the conserved cysteine through the conserved F or W. A D gene is named only where the DNA matches it firmly. The listing skips clone size in some rows; elsewhere it reads once, few, many or a size class.

V	size	J	length	D	DNA	CDR3
TRBV9	few	TRBJ2-1	15	TRBD2	TGTGCCAGCAGCTCAGGACTAGCGGACTACAATGAGCAGTTCTTC	CASSSGLADYNEQFF
TRBV20-1	-	TRBJ2-7	15	-	TGCAGTGCTAGATCTCCCAGAGGTGCGGGATACGAGCAGTACTTC	CSARSPRGAGYEQYF
TRBV9	-	TRBJ2-5	14	-	TGTGCCAGCAGCGTAGGATCACTTCAAGAGACCCAGTACTTC	CASSVGSLQETQYF
TRBV12-3/TRBV12-4	once	TRBJ2-7	18	-	TGTGCCAGCAGTTTAGGCCCGAGGGTAGCCGGCTTCGACAATGAGCAGTACTTC	CASSLGPRVAGFDNEQYF
TRBV28	-	TRBJ1-1	13	TRBD1	TGTGCCGGGGCGACAGGGAAGGACACTGAACCTTTCTTT	CAGATGKDTEPFF
TRBV11-2	-	TRBJ2-4	19	TRBD2	TGTGCCAGCAGCCCCAGGTCTAGCGGGAGGGGGACCTCCAAAAACATTCAGTACTTC	CASSPRSSGRGTSKNIQYF
TRBV27	-	TRBJ1-5	13	-	TGTGCCAGCAGTGTCGCGAGGGCTCAGCCCCAGCATTTT	CASSVARAQPQHF
TRBV12-3/TRBV12-4	-	TRBJ2-1	15	-	TGTGCCAGCAGTTCCACGTCCCCAAAGGACAATGAGCAGTTCTTC	CASSSTSPKDNEQFF
TRBV29-1	few	TRBJ1-6	13	TRBD1	TGCAGCGTTGGGGGACAGGATAATTCACCCCTCCACTTT	CSVGGQDNSPLHF
TRBV4-1	-	TRBJ1-2	14	-	TGCGCCAGCAGCCAAGCAACAGGGTACTATGGCTACACCTTC	CASSQATGYYGYTF
TRBV6-2/TRBV6-3	few	TRBJ2-7	13	-	TGTGCCAGCAGGCCAGGGTTAGGCTACGAGCAGTACTTC	CASRPGLGYEQYF
TRBV25-1	-	TRBJ2-1	13	-	TGTGCCAGCGGGGTCTTCGAATACAATGAGCAGTTCTTC	CASGVFEYNEQFF
TRBV29-1	few	TRBJ2-5	12	-	TGCAGCGTTGTCGCGGCGCAAGAGACCCAGTACTTC	CSVVAAQETQYF
TRBV10-3	few	TRBJ2-3	15	TRBD2	TGTGCCATCTGGGGTGGACTAGCGGCCACAGATACGCAGTATTTT	CAIWGGLAATDTQYF
TRBV6-2/TRBV6-3	few	TRBJ2-3	15	-	TGTGCCAGCACCTACAGGCGGACCCGCACAGATACGCAGTATTTT	CASTYRRTRTDTQYF
TRBV20-1	-	TRBJ1-2	13	-	TGCAGTGCTAGAGCTAGTCGGGGATATGGCTACACCTTC	CSARASRGYGYTF
TRBV27	once	TRBJ2-3	15	-	TGTGCCAGCAGTTCGACGCAGAAACGCACAGATACGCAGTATTTT	CASSSTQKRTDTQYF
TRBV2	few	TRBJ2-3	13	-	TGTGCCAGCAGTGAAGCGCGACAAGATACGCAGTATTTT	CASSEARQDTQYF
TRBV29-1	-	TRBJ2-3	14	-	TGCAGCGTTGAAGGGAGCGGGTATACAGATACGCAGTATTTT	CSVEGSGYTDTQYF
TRBV28	-	TRBJ1-2	12	-	TGTGCCAGTTGGGGCGGGGACGGTGGCTACACCTTC	CASWGGDGGYTF
TRBV28	few	TRBJ1-2	14	-	TGTGCCAGCAGTTTATTGGGGGGCTACTATGGCTACACCTTC	CASSLLGGYYGYTF
TRBV2	many	TRBJ2-7	14	-	TGTGCCAGCAGTGATGTCCAGTACCTCTACGAGCAGTACTTC	CASSDVQYLYEQYF
TRBV29-1	-	TRBJ2-3	14	-	TGCAGCGTCTCTCTGGCGGGAAGCACAGATACGCAGTATTTT	CSVSLAGSTDTQYF
TRBV2	-	TRBJ1-2	12	-	TGTGCCAGGACGGATGCAGGCTATGGCTACACCTTC	CARTDAGYGYTF
TRBV24-1	-	TRBJ2-5	13	-	TGTGCCACCAGAGACAGTCTCGGAGAGACCCAGTACTTC	CATRDSLGETQYF
TRBV5-1	-	TRBJ2-3	17	TRBD2	TGCGCCAGCAGCTCGGGCCGAGCGGGAGGGATCCCAGATACGCAGTATTTT	CASSSGRAGGIPDTQYF
TRBV28	-	TRBJ2-1	15	TRBD2	TGTGCCTGCAGTTTGTCTCTAGCGGGAAGCAATGAGCAGTTCTTC	CACSLSLAGSNEQFF
TRBV20-1	-	TRBJ2-1	12	-	TGCAGTGCTAGCGGGATGGGAGAGACCCAGTTCTTC	CSASGMGETQFF
TRBV28	-	TRBJ2-7	18	TRBD1	TGTGCCAGCAGTTTATATGGGACAGGACAGACGAGTCTCTACGAGCAGTACTTC	CASSLYGTGQTSLYEQYF
TRBV7-9	few	TRBJ1-1	14	-	TGTGCCAGCAGCGAAAAAAGGGGGAGCACTGAAGCTTTCTTT	CASSEKRGSTEAFF
TRBV24-1	few	TRBJ1-5	11	-	TGTGCCACTCAGGGTGATCAGCCCCAGCATTTT	CATQGDQPQHF
TRBV6-5	once	TRBJ2-7	14	-	TGTGCCAGCAGTCAAGGGGGGGGGCGGTTCGAGCGGTACTTC	CASSQGGGRFERYF
TRBV11-2	-	TRBJ1-1	16	-	TGTGCCAGCAGCCCTTCATCAGACCGTGGCCTCACTGAAGCTTTCTTT	CASSPSSDRGLTEAFF
TRBV29-1	few	TRBJ2-7	11	-	TGCAGCGTTTTTATGGGTTACGAGCAGTACTTC	CSVFMGYEQYF
TRBV20-1	few	TRBJ2-3	12	-	TGCAGTGCTAGGACTGAGGGTGATACGCAGTATTTT	CSARTEGDTQYF
TRBV15	-	TRBJ2-7	17	TRBD1	TGTGCCACCAGCAGAGGATTAAAACAGGGGTCTGCCTACGAGCAGTACTTC	CATSRGLKQGSAYEQYF
TRBV6-5	few	TRBJ2-7	16	TRBD1	TGTGCCAGCAGCTATCCCACCGGGACAGGGGCCCACGAGCAGTACTTC	CASSYPTGTGAHEQYF
TRBV10-3	many	TRBJ2-5	14	TRBD1	TGTGCCATCAGCGGGGACAGACCACAAGAGACCCAGTACTTC	CAISGDRPQETQYF
TRBV28	-	TRBJ1-5	14	TRBD1	TGTGCCAGCACCCCGGGACAGGGTTCTCAGCCCCAGCATTTT	CASTPGQGSQPQHF
TRBV2	-	TRBJ2-7	13	-	TGTGCCAGCAAAGGGACACGTAACTACGAGCAGTACTTC	CASKGTRNYEQYF
TRBV10-3	few	TRBJ2-4	13	-	TGTGCCATCAGTACCAGGGTATCAGACATTCAGTACTTC	CAISTRVSDIQYF
TRBV7-9	-	TRBJ1-6	14	-	TGTGCCAGCATCTTGGGTGGGGACAATTCACCCCTCCACTTT	CASILGGDNSPLHF
TRBV28	-	TRBJ1-2	13	-	TGTGCCAGTGTGGGGGGCAGCGGCTATGGCTACACCTTC	CASVGGSGYGYTF
TRBV3-1	-	TRBJ2-3	17	TRBD2	TGTGCCAGCAGCCAAGAACGACTAGCGGGCGCCACAGATACGCAGTATTTT	CASSQERLAGATDTQYF
TRBV7-8	-	TRBJ2-1	17	-	TGTGCCAGCAGCGCTCCTGAGGGGTCCCGCTCCTACAATGAGCAGTTCTTC	CASSAPEGSRSYNEQFF
TRBV20-1	-	TRBJ2-7	15	TRBD2	TGCAGTGCTAGAGATCCGACGGGAGGATCCTACGAGCAGTACTTC	CSARDPTGGSYEQYF
TRBV12-3/TRBV12-4	few	TRBJ1-6	15	-	TGTGCCAGCAGTTTTTCCGGGGCCTATAATTCACCCCTCCACTTT	CASSFSGAYNSPLHF
TRBV12-3/TRBV12-4	few	TRBJ2-1	13	-	TGTGCCAGCAGTTTTGGCCCCTACAATGAGCAGTTCTTC	CASSFGPYNEQFF
TRBV3-1	-	TRBJ2-5	15	TRBD2	TGTGCCAGCAGCGGAGGACTAGGAGACCAAGAGACCCAGTACTTC	CASSGGLGDQETQYF
TRBV10-2	-	TRBJ2-3	14	TRBD2	TGCGCCAGCAGTGTCCGGGACTACACAGATACGCAGTATTTT	CASSVRDYTDTQYF
TRBV20-1	-	TRBJ2-5	17	TRBD2	TGCAGTGCTAGTCCGGCACTAGCGGGAGGGCCGGGAGAGACCCAGTACTTC	CSASPALAGGPGETQYF
TRBV6-5	-	TRBJ2-7	14	TRBD1	TGTGCCAGCAGGTCCGGGACAGGCCCTTCCGAGCAGTACTTC	CASRSGTGPSEQYF
TRBV28	-	TRBJ2-1	14	-	TGTGCCAGCAGCTTACGGAGTTTGTACAACGAGCAGTTCTTC	CASSLRSLYNEQFF
TRBV7-9	-	TRBJ2-1	15	-	TGTGCCAGCAGCTCCGACAGCTGGAAGGGCAATGAGCAGTTCTTC	CASSSDSWKGNEQFF
TRBV29-1	-	TRBJ2-1	14	TRBD2	TGCAGCGGTGAAGACCCCCTAGCGGGGGGTGAGCAGTTCTTC	CSGEDPLAGGEQFF
TRBV6-1	-	TRBJ1-2	14	-	TGTGCCAGCAGTGAGATAGGGCGCAGGTATGGCTACACCTTC	CASSEIGRRYGYTF
TRBV18	few	TRBJ2-5	13	-	TGTGCCAGCTCACCCATAGCCCAAGAGACCCAGTACTTC	CASSPIAQETQYF
TRBV15	few	TRBJ2-7	16	TRBD2	TGTGCCACCAGCAGAGATATGGGACTAGGCAACTACGAGCAGTACTTC	CATSRDMGLGNYEQYF